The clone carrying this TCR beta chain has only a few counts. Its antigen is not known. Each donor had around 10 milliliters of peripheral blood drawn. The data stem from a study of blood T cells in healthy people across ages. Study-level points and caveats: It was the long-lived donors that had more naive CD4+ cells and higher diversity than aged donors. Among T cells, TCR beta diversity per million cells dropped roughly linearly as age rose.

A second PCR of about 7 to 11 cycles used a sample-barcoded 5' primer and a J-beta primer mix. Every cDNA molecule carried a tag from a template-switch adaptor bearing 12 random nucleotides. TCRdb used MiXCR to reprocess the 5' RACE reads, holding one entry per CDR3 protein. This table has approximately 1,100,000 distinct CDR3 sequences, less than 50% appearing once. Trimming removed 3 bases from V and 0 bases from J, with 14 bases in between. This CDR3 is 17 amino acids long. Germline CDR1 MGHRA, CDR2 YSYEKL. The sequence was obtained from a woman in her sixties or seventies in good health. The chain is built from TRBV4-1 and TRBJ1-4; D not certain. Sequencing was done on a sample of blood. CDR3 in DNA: TGCGCCAGCAGCCACGGCATTAGGCTCTCAACTAATGAAAAACTGTTTTTT. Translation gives CASSHGIRLSTNEKLFF.